These T cell receptor beta chains were read from a single sample in a study of human T cells and chemical hapten exposure. Each CDR3 protein is one row after TCRdb ran MiXCR on the RACE reads. The sample shows about 110,000 distinct CDR3 sequences, less than 40% of them seen only once. Specimen: whole blood, collected in connection with sensitization to the hapten diphenylcyclopropenone (DPC). These receptors came from a middle-aged man with alopecia areata. Some clones in this sample may be carry-over from other donors' samples. CDR3s leave out the opening cysteine and the closing phenylalanine or tryptophan.

v_gene	j_gene	CDR3aa
TRBV6-1	TRBJ2-7	ASSGGTGGYEQY
TRBV6-5	TRBJ2-7	ASTPTGQGGVQY
TRBV20-1	TRBJ1-1	SARDRTQGFNTEAF
TRBV5-6	TRBJ2-5	ASSLKWAETQY
TRBV7-2	TRBJ1-1	ASRFMGSTEAF
TRBV29-1	TRBJ1-2	SVGDGTAANYGYT
TRBV27	TRBJ2-3	ASSFGGRATDTQY
TRBV2	TRBJ2-1	ASSDVQGLFGLAGTNEQF
TRBV29-1	TRBJ2-1	SVRDRGPNEQF
TRBV29-1	TRBJ2-7	SVTGTSGRKHYEQY
TRBV6-2/TRBV6-3	TRBJ1-2	ASSYDSFNYGYT
TRBV6-2/TRBV6-3	TRBJ2-6	ATRGTGPVGANVLT
TRBV20-1	TRBJ2-7	SARLIGTAIGEQY
TRBV29-1	TRBJ2-5	SDSPGPEETQY
TRBV6-2/TRBV6-3	TRBJ1-2	ASSYENRQVYGYT
TRBV29-1	TRBJ2-1	SVGDGSNEQF
TRBV20-1	TRBJ2-1	SARSRLAGNEQF
TRBV29-1	TRBJ1-4	SVDHEDGGKLF
TRBV20-1	TRBJ2-3	SAQPGTTDTQY
TRBV30	TRBJ2-7	AWSRISYEQY
TRBV11-2	TRBJ2-3	ASSLSTSTDTQY
TRBV3-1	TRBJ2-3	ASRQTSGSTDTQY
TRBV28	TRBJ1-4	ASSLWGGSNEKLF
TRBV29-1	TRBJ2-7	SVPGTSGTEQY
TRBV6-2/TRBV6-3	TRBJ2-1	ASSYGTSGFYNEQF
TRBV18	TRBJ1-1	ASSPVKDTEAF
TRBV14	TRBJ2-3	ASSQWGTDTQY
TRBV5-5	TRBJ2-5	ASSPGPRGSGAQETQY
TRBV12-3/TRBV12-4	TRBJ2-3	ASSLGLAGEDTQY
TRBV21-1	TRBJ2-1	ASKIKRLTGENEQF
TRBV7-2	TRBJ2-1	ASSLELASNEQF
TRBV29-1	TRBJ2-5	SGAGTRQETQY
TRBV27	TRBJ1-5	ASSLAVDVNQPQH
TRBV28	TRBJ1-1	ASTQNTEAF
TRBV27	TRBJ1-2	ASRFQNRRGYGYT